These 21 T cell receptor beta chains were sequenced from one sample in a study of blood T cell repertoires in COVID-19. Profiled with immunoSEQ multiplex PCR; TCRdb holds only in-frame clones, not every one. Of 250,000 to 300,000 clones in the sample, about 89% were seen once. Sample: peripheral blood. Every receptor here comes from a woman in her 30s with COVID-19, enrolled during active disease.

This chain connects TRBV5-1 to TRBJ2-1; 9 nucleotides match TRBD2. This CDR3 comprises 16 residues. Trimming at V came to 4 bases and at J to 0 bases, leaving 5 bases not matched to a gene. Per the germline V gene, CDR1 is SGHRS and CDR2 is YFSETQ. CDR3 region: CASSQPREGSYNEQFF. CDR3 sequence (DNA): TGCGCCAGCAGCCAACCGCGGGAGGGCTCCTACAATGAGCAGTTCTTC. Filled out from reference TRBV5-1 and TRBJ2-1, the complete variable domain reads KAGVTQTPRYLIKTRGQQVTLSCSPISGHRSVSWYQQTPGQGLQFLFEYFSETQRNKGNFPGRFSGRQFSNSRSEMNVSTLELGDSALYLCASSQPREGSYNEQFFGPGTRLTVL.

The J gene is TRBJ2-1, the V gene TRBV5-1; possible D gene TRBD1, 5 bases. V lost 0 bases, J lost 7 bases, and 14 bases lay in between. This CDR3 region has 15 residues. Germline values: CDR1 SGHRS, CDR2 YFSETQ. The CDR3: CASSLGSGIENEQFF. The CDR3 nucleotides read TGCGCCAGCAGCTTGGGGTCAGGGATAGAGAATGAGCAGTTCTTC. The full variable domain, in which reference TRBV5-1 and TRBJ2-1 provide the parts outside the CDR3, is KAGVTQTPRYLIKTRGQQVTLSCSPISGHRSVSWYQQTPGQGLQFLFEYFSETQRNKGNFPGRFSGRQFSNSRSEMNVSTLELGDSALYLCASSLGSGIENEQFFGPGTRLTVL.

In regard to this clone: The junction and the germline gene differ at one end; a read error may be behind it. The V and J genes are TRBV6-1 and TRBJ2-3; a possible D gene is TRBD1 (6 bases). Germline V gene lookup returns CDR1 MNHNS and CDR2 SASEGT. The CDR3 has 14 amino acids. The CDR3 reads CASSEVGAGDTQYF. For the CDR3, the DNA is TGTGCCAGCAGCGAAGTGGGGGCCGGAGATACGCAGTATTTT.

This rearrangement joins TRBV19 to TRBJ1-5; no clear D gene. This CDR3 spans 17 amino acids. The V gene lost 0 bases and the J gene lost 4 bases, with 16 bases spanning the gap. Germline V gene data show CDR1 as LNHDA and CDR2 as SQIVND (reference sequence). The CDR3 here is CASSIDLWETGNQPQHF. Written as DNA, the CDR3 is TGTGCCAGTAGTATAGATCTATGGGAGACGGGGAATCAGCCCCAGCATTTT.

The chain carries TRBV5-8 and TRBJ1-1; D gene unclear. V was cut by 3 bases and J by 3 bases, with 24 bases left in between. The CDR3 has 18 amino acids. The germline V gene encodes CDR1 SGHTS and CDR2 YDEGEE. CDR3 loop: CASSSLKTFDRGYTEAFF. The DNA for the CDR3 is TGTGCCAGCAGCTCCCTTAAAACCTTCGACCGCGGGTACACTGAAGCTTTCTTT.

The chain couples TRBV4-1 to TRBJ2-7; D unresolved. Trimming shortened V by 0 bases and J by 3 bases, and 6 bases separated the two germline ends. The length of the CDR3 is 13 residues. Germline assignment: CDR1 MGHRA and CDR2 YSYEKL. CDR3 nucleotides: TGCGCCAGCAGCCAAGATGAGTTCTACGAGCAGTACTTC. Translated: CASSQDEFYEQYF.

The J gene is TRBJ2-7, the V gene TRBV6-6; 10 bases are shared with TRBD1. This CDR3 has 14 residues. The V gene end was trimmed by 6 bases and the J gene end by 5 bases; junction bases not matched to a gene: 7. The germline V gene has CDR1 MNHNY and CDR2 SVGAGI (reference sequence). For the CDR3, the DNA is TGTGCCAGCAGCCCGGGACAGGGGTTGAACGAGCAGTACTTC. It encodes CASSPGQGLNEQYF.

V usage is TRBV18 and J usage is TRBJ1-3, with D tentatively TRBD1 (6 bases). The germline V gene encodes CDR1 KGHSH and CDR2 LQKENI. The length of the CDR3 is 14 residues. The V end was cut by 3 bases, the J end by 2 bases, with 8 bases between. The CDR3 reads CASSPDSTGNTIYF. In DNA, the CDR3 is TGTGCCAGCTCACCGGACAGTACTGGAAACACCATATATTTT.

J is TRBJ2-7 and V is TRBV4-2, with 10 bases lining up with TRBD1. CDR1 and CDR2 from the germline V gene are LGHNA and YNFKEQ. The CDR3 sequence is 14 residues long. V dropped 4 bases and J dropped 4; count of bases not matched to a gene: 4. As DNA, the CDR3 is TGTGCCAGCAGCCGGGGACAGGGGAATTACGAGCAGTACTTC. Translated: CASSRGQGNYEQYF.

The V gene is TRBV12-5, the J gene TRBJ2-1; TRBD2 aligns across 13 bases. The CDR3 is 16 amino acids. V lost 7 bases and J lost 2; bases outside the gene matches: 5. Germline CDR1 LGHNT, CDR2 FRNRAP. The CDR3 DNA is TGTGCTAGTGTAACCGGGACTAGCGGGACCTACAATGAGCAGTTCTTC. Translated: CASVTGTSGTYNEQFF.

The J gene is TRBJ1-1, the V gene TRBV5-1; a possible D gene is TRBD1 (6 bases). Per germline, CDR1 SGHRS and CDR2 YFSETQ. There are 17 residues in the CDR3. Trimming took off 5 bases at V and 0 bases at J, with 20 bases between the two ends. The chain's CDR3 is CASRRTAGQHLNTEAFF. The CDR3 DNA sequence: TGCGCCAGCAGAAGGACAGCCGGCCAGCACTTGAACACTGAAGCTTTCTTT.

The table lists this clone with a count of one. The chain couples TRBV10-3 to TRBJ1-2, with 7 bases identical to TRBD1. CDR1 is ENHRY and CDR2 is SYGVKD in the germline V gene. After removal of 3 bases from V and 6 bases from J, the junction contained 7 bases not matched to a gene. This CDR3 comprises 14 residues. The CDR3 DNA reads as TGTGCCATCAGTGATAATCCGACAGGGCATGGCTACACCTTC. Residues: CAISDNPTGHGYTF.

CDR3 protein: CASSRGAGTEAFF. In nucleotides, the CDR3 is TGTGCCAGCAGCCGTGGGGCAGGCACTGAAGCTTTCTTT. The chain uses TRBV14 and TRBJ1-1, with D perhaps matching TRBD1 (5 bases). V lost 4 bases to trimming and J lost 4 bases, with 10 bases between them. The CDR3 totals 13 residues. CDR1 and CDR2 (germline): SGHDN, FVKESK. The full variable domain, with the rest looked up from reference TRBV14 and TRBJ1-1, is EAGVTQFPSHSVIEKGQTVTLRCDPISGHDNLYWYRRVMGKEIKFLLHFVKESKQDESGMPNNRFLAERTGGTYSTLKVQPAELEDSGVYFCASSRGAGTEAFFGQGTRLTVV.

This clone appeared a single time. The V and J genes are TRBV19 and TRBJ1-5, with TRBD1 identical over 9 bases. In germline, CDR1 is LNHDA, CDR2 SQIVND (reference sequence). With V trimmed by 8 bases and J by 2 bases, 7 bases remained unmatched. The CDR3 sequence is 15 residues long. CDR3 protein: CASGGTGGGNQPQHF. As DNA, the CDR3 is TGTGCCAGTGGGGGAACAGGGGGCGGCAATCAGCCCCAGCATTTT.

The chain recombines TRBV5-1 with TRBJ1-1; possible D gene TRBD1, 6 bases. Per the germline V gene, CDR1 is SGHRS and CDR2 is YFSETQ. CDR3 length: 15 amino acids. Trimming stripped 2 bases from V and 6 bases from J, with 17 bases between. The CDR3: CASSLGGFDKAEAFF. The DNA of the CDR3 is TGCGCCAGCAGCTTAGGGGGATTTGATAAGGCTGAAGCTTTCTTT.

The chain couples TRBV6-6 to TRBJ2-7, with 7 bases identical to TRBD1. The CDR3 length is 14 residues. J gave up 3 bases and V 6 bases, and 8 bases lay outside the gene matches. Germline CDR1 reads MNHNY; CDR2 reads SVGAGI (reference sequence). DNA of the CDR3: TGTGCCAGCAGGGGAAACCGACAGGGCTACGAGCAGTACTTC. It yields the protein CASRGNRQGYEQYF.

This clone has a single count. The sample has other DNA sequences that encode this CDR3 too. The V and J genes are TRBV29-1 and TRBJ1-2; D not certain. Germline values: CDR1 SQVTM, CDR2 ANQGSEA. The V and J ends lost 3 bases and 4 bases respectively, with 9 bases between them. The CDR3 has 12 amino acids. For the CDR3, the DNA is TGCAGCGTTGATAGGGCGGGCTATGGCTACACCTTC. This translates into CSVDRAGYGYTF.

This sequence joins TRBV5-4 and TRBJ1-2; 7 bases are shared with TRBD1. V gave up 0 bases and J gave up 0 bases; unmatched junction bases: 2. The CDR3 length is 15 residues. Germline lookup yields CDR1 SGHNT and CDR2 YYREEE (reference sequence). DNA of the CDR3: TGTGCCAGCAGCTTGGTCGGGACAGCTAACTATGGCTACACCTTC. It is translated as CASSLVGTANYGYTF.

The rearrangement joins TRBV6-5 to TRBJ2-7, with D possibly matching TRBD1 (6 bases). V was pared by 2 bases and J by 1 base, with 12 bases between. Germline V lookup: CDR1 MNHEY, CDR2 SVGAGI. The length of the CDR3 is 15 residues. The DNA of the CDR3 is TGTGCCAGCAGTTACGGGATTAGGGGGTCCTACGAGCAGTACTTC. Protein: CASSYGIRGSYEQYF.

The chain carries TRBV3-1 (or the pseudogene TRBV3-2) and TRBJ1-4; a possible D gene is TRBD1 (6 bases). The CDR3 has 15 residues. Germline values: CDR1 LGHDT, CDR2 YNNKEL (reference sequence). Between the trimmed V and J ends, which lost 8 bases and 8 bases, there was a span of 21 bases. The CDR3 loop reads CASARVGGGREKLFF. CDR3 in DNA: TGTGCCAGCGCGAGGGTAGGGGGGGGACGAGAAAAACTGTTTTTT.

The chain is built from TRBV6-5 and TRBJ2-1; D remains unclear. The V end lost 0 bases, the J end lost 10 bases, and 13 bases lay between the germline ends. The CDR3 is made up of 14 amino acids. Germline CDR1 and CDR2: MNHEY and SVGAGI. This CDR3 is CASSYSRRTGEQFF. In DNA, the CDR3 is TGTGCCAGCAGTTACTCTAGGCGTACCGGGGAGCAGTTCTTC.